This is a list of T cell receptor beta chains from one sample in a study of blood T cell repertoires in COVID-19. Clones were read by immunoSEQ multiplex PCR, and TCRdb kept only the in-frame ones, dropping some. This sample has roughly 250,000 clones, with about nine tenths found just once. The specimen was peripheral blood. The receptors stem from a man aged 55 to 69 who had recovered from COVID-19. Each CDR3 is given with its conserved first and last residue. D genes are given only for firm matches. Clone sizes are given selectively: once, few, many, or a class where the clone is expanded.

CDR3aa	CDR3nt	j_gene	v_gene	abundance	d_gene
CASSLAGGQETQYF	TGTGCCAGCAGCTTAGCGGGGGGGCAAGAGACCCAGTACTTC	TRBJ2-5	TRBV5-4	NA	TRBD2
CASSLRAEIHF	TGTGCCAGCAGCTTAAGAGCGGAGATTCATTTT	TRBJ2-3	TRBV5-8	NA	NA
CATRTSGGVDTQYF	TGTGCCACCCGGACTAGCGGGGGGGTAGATACGCAGTATTTT	TRBJ2-3	TRBV10-3	NA	TRBD2
CASRDSSNYGYTF	TGCGCCAGCAGGGACAGTTCTAACTATGGCTACACCTTC	TRBJ1-2	TRBV5-1	NA	NA
CASSRGGGPDTQYF	TGTGCCAGCAGTCGAGGGGGGGGGCCAGATACGCAGTATTTT	TRBJ2-3	TRBV3-1/TRBV3-2	NA	NA
CARGLTGRDTGELFF	TGTGCCAGGGGCTTAACAGGGCGGGACACCGGGGAGCTGTTTTTT	TRBJ2-2	TRBV6-5	NA	NA
CAIKGGTDTQYF	TGTGCCATCAAGGGAGGCACAGATACGCAGTATTTT	TRBJ2-3	TRBV10-3	NA	NA
CASRSGGVRNEKLFF	TGTGCCAGCAGATCCGGAGGAGTCCGTAATGAAAAACTGTTTTTT	TRBJ1-4	TRBV7-2	NA	NA
CASSAGRGRGHATEAFF	TGTGCCAGCAGCGCTGGGCGGGGCAGGGGGCACGCCACTGAAGCTTTCTTT	TRBJ1-1	TRBV5-4	NA	TRBD1
CASSLRSSLVLRTDTQYF	TGTGCCAGCAGCCTGCGGTCCTCCTTAGTTTTACGCACAGATACGCAGTATTTT	TRBJ2-3	TRBV7-8	NA	NA
CASRWDRRSSYEQYF	TGTGCCAGCAGATGGGACAGGAGAAGCTCCTACGAGCAGTACTTC	TRBJ2-7	TRBV6-5	NA	TRBD1
CASSLGQGSGNTIYF	TGTGCCAGCAGCTTAGGCCAGGGTTCCGGAAACACCATATATTTT	TRBJ1-3	TRBV7-2	NA	NA
CASSLREASGGYTF	TGTGCCAGCAGCTTAAGAGAGGCTTCGGGTGGCTACACCTTC	TRBJ1-2	TRBV7-9	NA	NA
CASKPGMNEQFF	TGTGCCAGCAAACCGGGGATGAATGAGCAGTTCTTC	TRBJ2-1	TRBV6-5	NA	NA
CASRYGSGGDTQYF	TGCGCCAGCAGGTACGGGAGTGGAGGAGATACGCAGTATTTT	TRBJ2-3	TRBV4-1	NA	NA
CASSGLTGGGDSYEQYF	TGCGCCAGCAGTGGATTGACAGGCGGGGGAGACTCCTACGAGCAGTACTTC	TRBJ2-7	TRBV10-2	NA	NA
CASSHVQGRSHYEQYF	TGTGCCAGCAGCCATGTACAGGGGAGGTCCCACTACGAGCAGTACTTC	TRBJ2-7	TRBV4-2	NA	NA
CASNTGQLNSPLHF	TGTGCCAGCAATACGGGACAGCTAAATTCACCCCTCCACTTT	TRBJ1-6	TRBV6-5	NA	TRBD1
CASSEGQRLDEQYF	TGTGCCAGCAGCGAGGGACAGAGGCTCGACGAGCAGTACTTC	TRBJ2-7	TRBV7-9	few	TRBD1
CATRQGWELFF	TGTGCCACCAGACAGGGATGGGAGCTGTTTTTT	TRBJ2-2	TRBV2	NA	TRBD1
CASSPSVYNSPLHF	TGTGCCAGCAGCCCGAGCGTCTATAATTCACCCCTCCACTTT	TRBJ1-6	TRBV3-1/TRBV3-2	few	NA
CASRQPPSGGAFLPGELFF	TGTGCCAGCAGACAGCCCCCTAGCGGGGGGGCTTTTCTACCCGGGGAGCTGTTTTTT	TRBJ2-2	TRBV27	NA	TRBD2